This TCR beta chain was documented in a study of cytomegalovirus exposure and HLA in healthy donors. The table lists this clone with a count of one. The V and J ends lost 6 bases and 0 bases respectively, with 9 bases between them. This CDR3 contains 15 residues. Germline loops: CDR1 MDHEN, CDR2 SYDVKM. Clones were sequenced by immunoSEQ multiplex PCR, and TCRdb holds only the in-frame ones, with some missing. The data show 250,000 to 350,000 clones, around 87% seen once. This chain uses TRBV28 with TRBJ2-6; D perhaps matches TRBD1 (6 bases). This TCR came from a woman aged 25 to 39 in good health and CMV-seropositive. Source material: PBMCs. The DNA for the CDR3 is TGTGCCAGCAGGTTACAGGGCTCTGGGGCCAACGTCCTGACTTTC. It encodes CASRLQGSGANVLTF.